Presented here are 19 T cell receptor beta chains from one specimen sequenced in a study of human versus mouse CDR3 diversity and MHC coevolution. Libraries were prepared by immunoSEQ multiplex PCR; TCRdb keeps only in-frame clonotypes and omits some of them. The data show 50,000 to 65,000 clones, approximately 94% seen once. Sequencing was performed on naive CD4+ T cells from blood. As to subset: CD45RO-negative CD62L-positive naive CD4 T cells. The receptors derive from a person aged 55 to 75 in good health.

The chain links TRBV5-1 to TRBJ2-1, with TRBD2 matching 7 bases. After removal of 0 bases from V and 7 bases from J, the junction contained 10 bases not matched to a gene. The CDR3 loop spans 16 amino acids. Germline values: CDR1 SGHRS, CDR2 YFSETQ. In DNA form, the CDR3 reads TGCGCCAGCAGCTTGGACCCTAGCGGCGGTGTTAATGAGCAGTTCTTC. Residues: CASSLDPSGGVNEQFF.

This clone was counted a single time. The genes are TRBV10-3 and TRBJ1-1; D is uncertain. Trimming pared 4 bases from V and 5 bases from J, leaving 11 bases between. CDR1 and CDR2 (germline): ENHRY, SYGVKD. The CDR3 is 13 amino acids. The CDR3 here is CAISVERGTEAFF. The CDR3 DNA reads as TGTGCCATCAGTGTCGAGCGTGGGACTGAAGCTTTCTTT.

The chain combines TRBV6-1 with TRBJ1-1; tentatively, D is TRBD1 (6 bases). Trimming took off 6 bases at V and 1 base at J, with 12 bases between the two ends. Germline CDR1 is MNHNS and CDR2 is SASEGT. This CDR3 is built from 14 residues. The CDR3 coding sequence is TGTGCCAGCAGCGGGGTACAGGGGAACACTGAAGCTTTCTTT. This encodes CASSGVQGNTEAFF.

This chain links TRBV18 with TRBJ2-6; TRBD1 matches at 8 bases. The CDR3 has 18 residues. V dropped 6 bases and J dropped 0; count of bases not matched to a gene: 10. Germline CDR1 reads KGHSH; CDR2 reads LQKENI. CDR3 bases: TGTGCCAGCTCCACGGCCGGGACAGGAGTCTCTGGGGCCAACGTCCTGACTTTC. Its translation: CASSTAGTGVSGANVLTF.

The CDR3 nucleotides read TGTGCCAGCAGCTTAGAGCGGCCTAGCGGGACCACCGGGGAGCTGTTTTTT. Translating it yields CASSLERPSGTTGELFF. V usage is TRBV11-2 and J usage is TRBJ2-2; 9 bases map to TRBD2. CDR1 is SGHAT, CDR2 FQNNGV, per germline. The ends lost 0 bases at V and 4 bases at J; junction bases unmatched: 6. CDR3 length: 17 residues.

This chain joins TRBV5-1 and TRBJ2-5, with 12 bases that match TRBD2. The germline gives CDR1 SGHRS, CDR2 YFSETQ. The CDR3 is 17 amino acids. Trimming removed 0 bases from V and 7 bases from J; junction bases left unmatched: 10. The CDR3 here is CASSLGLAGGPEATQYF. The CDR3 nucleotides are TGCGCCAGCAGCTTGGGGCTAGCGGGAGGGCCGGAGGCGACCCAGTACTTC.

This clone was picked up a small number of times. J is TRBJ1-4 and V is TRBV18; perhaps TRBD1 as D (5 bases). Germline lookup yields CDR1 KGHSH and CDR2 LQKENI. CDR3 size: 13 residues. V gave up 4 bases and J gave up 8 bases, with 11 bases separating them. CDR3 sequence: CASSLLDREKLFF. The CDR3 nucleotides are TGTGCCAGCTCACTACTCGACAGAGAAAAACTGTTTTTT.

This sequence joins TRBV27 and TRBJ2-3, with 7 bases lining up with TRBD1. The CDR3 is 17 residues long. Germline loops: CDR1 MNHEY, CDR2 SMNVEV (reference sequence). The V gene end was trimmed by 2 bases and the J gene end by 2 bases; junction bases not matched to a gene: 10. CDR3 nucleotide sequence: TGTGCCAGCAGTTTAAGGGGGCAGGTACGAATCACAGATACGCAGTATTTT. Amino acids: CASSLRGQVRITDTQYF.

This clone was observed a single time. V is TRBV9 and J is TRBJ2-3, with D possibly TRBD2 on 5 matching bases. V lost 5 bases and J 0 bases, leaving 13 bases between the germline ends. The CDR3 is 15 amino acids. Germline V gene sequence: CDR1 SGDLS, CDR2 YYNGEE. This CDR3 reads CASRPAGRSTDTQYF. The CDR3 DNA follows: TGTGCCAGCAGACCCGCGGGCCGAAGCACAGATACGCAGTATTTT.

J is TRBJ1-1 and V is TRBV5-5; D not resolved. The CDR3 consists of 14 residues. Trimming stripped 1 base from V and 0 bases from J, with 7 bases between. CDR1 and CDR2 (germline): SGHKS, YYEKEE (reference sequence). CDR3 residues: CASSLTAVNTEAFF. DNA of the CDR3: TGTGCCAGCAGCTTGACGGCGGTGAACACTGAAGCTTTCTTT.

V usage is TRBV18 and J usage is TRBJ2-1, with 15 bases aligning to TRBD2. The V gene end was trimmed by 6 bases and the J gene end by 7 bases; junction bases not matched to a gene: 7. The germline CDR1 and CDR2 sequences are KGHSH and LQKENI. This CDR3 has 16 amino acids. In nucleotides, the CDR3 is TGTGCCAGCTCTCCAGGCGGGACTAGCGGGAGGAATGAGCAGTTCTTC. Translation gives CASSPGGTSGRNEQFF.

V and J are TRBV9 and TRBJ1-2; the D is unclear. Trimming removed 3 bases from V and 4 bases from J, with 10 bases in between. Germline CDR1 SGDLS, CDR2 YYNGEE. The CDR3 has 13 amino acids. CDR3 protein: CASSANGAYGYTF. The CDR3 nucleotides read TGTGCCAGCAGCGCGAACGGTGCCTATGGCTACACCTTC.

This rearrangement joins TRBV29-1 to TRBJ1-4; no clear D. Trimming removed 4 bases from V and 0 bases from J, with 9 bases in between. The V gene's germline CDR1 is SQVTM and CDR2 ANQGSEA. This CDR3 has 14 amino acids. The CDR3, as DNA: TGCAGCGTTGCCCCCGGGGCAACTAATGAAAAACTGTTTTTT. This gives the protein CSVAPGATNEKLFF.

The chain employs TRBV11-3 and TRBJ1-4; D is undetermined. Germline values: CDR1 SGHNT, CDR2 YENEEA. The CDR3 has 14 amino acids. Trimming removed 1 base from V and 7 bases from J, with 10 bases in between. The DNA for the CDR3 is TGTGCCAGCAGCTTAGCCCCTCGGGGTGAAAAACTGTTTTTT. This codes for CASSLAPRGEKLFF.

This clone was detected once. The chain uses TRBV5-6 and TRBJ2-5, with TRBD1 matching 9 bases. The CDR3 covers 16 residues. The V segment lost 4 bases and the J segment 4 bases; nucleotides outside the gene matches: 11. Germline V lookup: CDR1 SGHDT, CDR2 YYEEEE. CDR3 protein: CASSPKSTGGGETQYF. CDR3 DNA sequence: TGTGCCAGCAGCCCGAAATCTACAGGGGGCGGAGAGACCCAGTACTTC.

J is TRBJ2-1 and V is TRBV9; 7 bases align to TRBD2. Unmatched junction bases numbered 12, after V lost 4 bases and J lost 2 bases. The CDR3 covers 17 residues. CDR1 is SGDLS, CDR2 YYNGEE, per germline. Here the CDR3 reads CASSPTVAGVPYNEQFF. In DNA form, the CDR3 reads TGTGCCAGCAGCCCGACGGTTGCGGGAGTTCCCTACAATGAGCAGTTCTTC.

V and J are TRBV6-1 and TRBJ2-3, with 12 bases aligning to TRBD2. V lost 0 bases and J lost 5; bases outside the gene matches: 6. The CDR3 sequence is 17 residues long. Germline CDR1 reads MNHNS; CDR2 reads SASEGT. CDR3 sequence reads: CASSEARLAGVVDTQYF. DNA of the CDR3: TGTGCCAGCAGTGAAGCGCGACTAGCGGGAGTGGTAGATACGCAGTATTTT.

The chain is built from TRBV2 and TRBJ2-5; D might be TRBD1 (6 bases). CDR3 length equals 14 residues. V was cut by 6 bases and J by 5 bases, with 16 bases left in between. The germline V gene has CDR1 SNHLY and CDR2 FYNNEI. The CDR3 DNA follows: TGTGCCAGCAGCCAGATACAGGGTGGCGAGACCCAGTACTTC. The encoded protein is CASSQIQGGETQYF.

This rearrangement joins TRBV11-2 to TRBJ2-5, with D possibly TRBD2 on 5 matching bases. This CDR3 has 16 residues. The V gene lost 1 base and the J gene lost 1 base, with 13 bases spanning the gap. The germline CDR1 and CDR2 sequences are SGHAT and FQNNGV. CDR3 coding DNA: TGTGCCAGCAGCTTAGTGGCGGGCGCCGTCCAAGAGACCCAGTACTTC. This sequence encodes CASSLVAGAVQETQYF.